This TCR beta chain was recorded in a study of OX40 agonist ivuxolimab in advanced cancers. General study results and limits: Some of the lowest clonal expansion was seen in partial responders at 0.1-3.0 mg/kg. Normalized T-cell clonal expansion was also low in a subset of nonresponders. Researchers report that CD8+ T cells had, on average, more expanded clones than CD4+.

Comment on this clone: The antigen is unknown.

V trimming: 8 bases; J trimming: 4 bases; junction bases outside the gene matches: 9. The CDR3 spans 13 residues. Autoimmune disease history or systemic immunosuppression meant exclusion. Repertoires were generated with immunoSEQ multiplex PCR, while TCRdb's copy carries only in-frame clones and drops some. The table lists about 100,000 clones, less than 95% of them singletons. The specimen comprised CD4+ or CD8+ T cells sorted from blood, sampled in a trial of the OX40 agonist ivuxolimab. This receptor was obtained from an adult with an advanced solid tumor such as melanoma, head and neck, liver or kidney cancer. J is TRBJ2-7 and V is TRBV5-3; 7 nucleotides match TRBD2. TRBV5-3 carries the ORF label, with uncertain function. CDR3 in DNA: TGTGCCAGCAACGAATACGGGGGGTACGAGCAGTACTTC. Translating gives CASNEYGGYEQYF.